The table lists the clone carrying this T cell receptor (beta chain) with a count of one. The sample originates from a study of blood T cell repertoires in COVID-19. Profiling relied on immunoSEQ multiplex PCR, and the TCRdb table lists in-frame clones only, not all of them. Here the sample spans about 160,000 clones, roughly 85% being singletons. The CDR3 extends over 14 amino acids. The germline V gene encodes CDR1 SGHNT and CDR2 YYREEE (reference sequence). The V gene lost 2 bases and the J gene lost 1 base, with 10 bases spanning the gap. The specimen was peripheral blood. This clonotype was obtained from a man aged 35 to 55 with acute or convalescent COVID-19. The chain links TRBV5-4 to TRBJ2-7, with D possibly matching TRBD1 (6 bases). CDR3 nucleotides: TGTGCCAGCAGCTTACCAGGGGTTTCCTACGAGCAGTACTTC. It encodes CASSLPGVSYEQYF. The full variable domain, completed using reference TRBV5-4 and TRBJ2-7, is ETGVTQSPTHLIKTRGQQVTLRCSSQSGHNTVSWYQQALGQGPQFIFQYYREEENGRGNFPPRFSGLQFPNYSSELNVNALELDDSALYLCASSLPGVSYEQYFGPGTRLTVT.